These 14 T cell receptor beta chains share one sample of origin, sequenced in a study of T-cell memory formation after mild COVID-19. MiXCR, applied by TCRdb to the 5' RACE reads, yields one record per CDR3 protein. The data contain roughly 300,000 distinct CDR3 sequences, around 15% of them singletons. Sequencing was carried out using PBMCs or a T cell subset sorted from them (not recorded which). The receptors were sampled from a man younger than 30 who had mild COVID-19 (a few samples of this study predate the infection). Cell type and time point are not known.

The table lists this clonotype with a count of one. The chain recombines TRBV12-3 or TRBV12-4 with TRBJ1-5; no clear D gene. Trimming shortened V by 8 bases and J by 2 bases, and 16 bases separated the two germline ends. The CDR3 is 15 amino acids. In nucleotides, the CDR3 is TGTGCCAGCGGCCGAAGTGAGGGAGGCAATCAGCCCCAGCATTTT. Translating it yields CASGRSEGGNQPQHF.

This clonotype was recorded a few times. V usage is TRBV2 and J usage is TRBJ2-7; D might be TRBD2 (6 bases). The germline V gene has CDR1 SNHLY and CDR2 FYNNEI. This CDR3 is 15 amino acids long. Deletions cut 3 bases from V and 2 bases from J, with 14 bases between. Written as DNA, the CDR3 is TGTGCCAGCAGTGAGGAGGGGCGGAAAACCTACGAGCAGTACTTC. The encoded protein is CASSEEGRKTYEQYF.

This clonotype was counted many times. CDR3 sequence (DNA): TGCGCCAGCAGCTTGTTGACACGCTACAATGAGCAGTTCTTC. Translation gives CASSLLTRYNEQFF. The V call is TRBV5-1, the J call TRBJ2-1, with no clear D. The germline V gene encodes CDR1 SGHRS and CDR2 YFSETQ. This CDR3 contains 14 residues. Trimming cost V 1 base and J 3 bases, with 8 bases left between them.

The chain carries TRBV7-3 and TRBJ2-1; possible D gene TRBD1, 5 bases. Deletions cut 3 bases from V and 7 bases from J, with 16 bases between. Looked up from germline, CDR1 is SGHTA and CDR2 is FQGTGA. CDR3 size: 15 residues. The CDR3 is CASSLTANPGNEQFF. CDR3 nucleotide sequence: TGTGCCAGCAGCTTGACAGCCAACCCTGGGAATGAGCAGTTCTTC.

This clonotype was found many times. V usage is TRBV7-2 and J usage is TRBJ2-3; 9 bases map to TRBD2. The CDR3 has 16 amino acids. V lost 10 bases, J lost 3 bases, and 14 bases stayed unmatched. Germline V gene data show CDR1 as SGHTA and CDR2 as FQGNSA. CDR3 amino acids: CATDRGGLAGTDTQYF. Written as DNA, the CDR3 is TGTGCCACCGACCGAGGGGGACTAGCCGGAACAGATACGCAGTATTTT.

The gene calls are TRBV3-1 and TRBJ2-7; D gene unclear. V was pared by 0 bases and J by 1 base, with 13 bases between. Germline values: CDR1 LGHDT, CDR2 YNNKEL (reference sequence). The CDR3 runs to 16 residues. CDR3 protein: CASSQEGHRTSYEQYF. In DNA form, the CDR3 reads TGTGCCAGCAGCCAAGAAGGTCACCGAACTTCCTACGAGCAGTACTTC.

The genes are TRBV9 and TRBJ2-7; D not resolved. Trimming cost V 0 bases and J 2 bases, with 6 bases left between them. Germline-derived CDR1 and CDR2 are SGDLS and YYNGEE. This CDR3 spans 13 amino acids. CDR3: CASSVALPYEQYV. CDR3 bases: TGTGCCAGCAGCGTAGCCCTACCCTACGAGCAGTACGTC.

This rearrangement joins TRBV5-1 to TRBJ2-7, with 7 bases fitting TRBD1. The CDR3 runs 11 residues. The ends lost 0 bases at V and 10 bases at J; junction bases unmatched: 1. Germline CDR1 is SGHRS and CDR2 is YFSETQ. This CDR3 reads CASSLDRGQYF. CDR3 in DNA: TGCGCCAGCAGCTTGGACAGGGGACAGTACTTC.

This clonotype was seen many times. The chain recombines TRBV7-2 with TRBJ2-1; 7 nucleotides match TRBD2. The CDR3 is made up of 15 amino acids. V lost 1 base, J lost 7 bases, and 7 bases stayed unmatched. Germline loops: CDR1 SGHTA, CDR2 FQGNSA. CDR3 residues: CASSLVGGKENEQFF. CDR3 sequence (DNA): TGTGCCAGCAGCTTAGTCGGGGGGAAGGAGAATGAGCAGTTCTTC.

V gene TRBV7-2 combines with J gene TRBJ2-5; unclear D gene. Germline loops: CDR1 SGHTA, CDR2 FQGNSA. This CDR3 has 11 residues. V was clipped by 7 bases and J by 6 bases, with 9 bases between them. The CDR3 DNA is TGTGCCAGCACCTCGGTTCAGACCCAGTACTTC. Protein: CASTSVQTQYF. The whole variable domain, filled in from reference TRBV7-2 and TRBJ2-5, reads GAGVSQSPSNKVTEKGKDVELRCDPISGHTALYWYRQSLGQGLEFLIYFQGNSAPDKSGLPSDRFSAERTGGSVSTLTIQRTQQEDSAVYLCASTSVQTQYFGPGTRLLVL.

This clonotype turned up a few times. The J gene is TRBJ2-3, the V gene TRBV5-6; TRBD2 agrees at 11 bases. The V segment lost 4 bases and the J segment 2 bases; nucleotides outside the gene matches: 6. Germline V gives CDR1 SGHDT, CDR2 YYEEEE. CDR3 size: 16 residues. CDR3 region: CASSPSGGRDTDTQYF. DNA of the CDR3: TGTGCCAGCAGCCCTAGCGGGGGGCGGGACACAGATACGCAGTATTTT.

By its share, this clonotype is medium-sized. This sequence joins TRBV5-6 and TRBJ2-5; 7 bases align to TRBD1. Germline CDR1 reads SGHDT; CDR2 reads YYEEEE. CDR3 length: 14 residues. J lost 5 bases, V lost 0 bases, and 4 bases had no gene match. DNA of the CDR3: TGTGCCAGCAGCTTGGGCAGGGGGTATGAGACCCAGTACTTC. It yields the protein CASSLGRGYETQYF.

A few counts support this clonotype. The gene calls are TRBV28 and TRBJ1-2, with TRBD1 matching over 7 bases. Germline CDR1 reads MDHEN; CDR2 reads SYDVKM. The CDR3 extends over 16 amino acids. The V gene end was trimmed by 4 bases and the J gene end by 8 bases; junction bases not matched to a gene: 16. CDR3 in DNA: TGTGCCAGCAGTTCCTACAGGGGTGGTCCCATCCACGGCTACACCTTC. As protein: CASSSYRGGPIHGYTF.

As for this clonotype: A much larger clone lies one base from this, so it may be a read error. V gene TRBV20-1 combines with J gene TRBJ1-2, with a weak D call TRBD1 (6 bases). This CDR3 region has 13 residues. V lost 0 bases, J lost 4 bases, and 9 bases lay in between. In germline, CDR1 is DFQATT, CDR2 SNEGSKA (reference sequence). In nucleotides, the CDR3 is TGCAGTGCTAGAGATTACAGGGTCTATGGCTACACCTTC. Translating gives CSARDYRVYGYTF.